The 12 T cell receptor beta chains reported below all come from one sample, sequenced in a study of T-cell memory formation after mild COVID-19. From the 5' RACE reads, TCRdb called clonotypes with MiXCR, one entry per CDR3 protein. The table lists about 88,000 distinct CDR3 sequences, more than 20% of them singletons. Sequencing was performed on PBMCs or a T cell subset sorted from them (not recorded which). These receptors were obtained from a man aged 18 to 29 who had mild COVID-19 (a few samples of this study predate the infection). Cell type and time point are not known.

This chain uses TRBV5-1 with TRBJ2-3; unclear D gene. There are 15 residues in the CDR3. Germline V gene sequence: CDR1 SGHRS, CDR2 YFSETQ. V lost 0 bases, J lost 0 bases, and 8 bases lay in between. The CDR3 loop is CASSLEGGSTDTQYF. As DNA, the CDR3 is TGCGCCAGCAGCTTGGAAGGCGGAAGCACAGATACGCAGTATTTT.

There are a few counts of this clonotype. The V call is TRBV7-3, the J call TRBJ2-7; no clear D gene. V lost 4 bases and J lost 2, with 21 bases in between. Looked up from germline, CDR1 is SGHTA and CDR2 is FQGTGA. This CDR3 contains 17 residues. As DNA, the CDR3 is TGTGCCAGCAGCTCATGGCAGTTCCTAGGTTATGCCTACGAGCAGTACGTC. Translation gives CASSSWQFLGYAYEQYV.

The chain joins TRBV7-2 to TRBJ2-3, with D maybe TRBD2 (6 bases). The CDR3 is 17 residues long. V dropped 6 bases and J dropped 2 bases, with 21 bases sitting between them. Germline V gives CDR1 SGHTA, CDR2 FQGNSA. CDR3 DNA sequence: TGTGCCAGCAGTGATAGGGCCCAGCGGGTAGTCACAGATACGCAGTATTTT. It translates to CASSDRAQRVVTDTQYF.

This clonotype turned up a few times. The V call is TRBV3-2, the J call TRBJ1-5. TRBV3-2 is classified as a pseudogene. The CDR3 contains 17 residues. CDR3: CASSQDFSRFSNQPQHF. CDR3 DNA sequence: TGTGCCAGCAGCCAAGATTTTAGCAGGTTTAGCAATCAGCCCCAGCATTTT.

This clonotype appeared a few times. The rearrangement links TRBV12-3 or TRBV12-4 to TRBJ2-1; TRBD2 agrees at 9 bases. With V trimmed by 2 bases and J by 4 bases, 9 bases remained unmatched. CDR3 size: 17 residues. CDR3 residues: CASSLRGSGGRYNEQFF. In DNA, the CDR3 is TGTGCCAGCAGTTTAAGGGGTAGCGGGGGCAGATACAATGAGCAGTTCTTC.

The chain joins TRBV20-1 to TRBJ2-7; 7 positions agree with TRBD2. The germline V gene has CDR1 DFQATT and CDR2 SNEGSKA (reference sequence). J gave up 3 bases and V 1 base, and 6 bases lay outside the gene matches. This CDR3 has 14 amino acids. CDR3 bases: TGCAGTGCTAGAGCGAGCGGGGAAGGCTACGAGCAGTACTTC. Translated: CSARASGEGYEQYF.

In this sample, this clonotype turned up a few times. The chain couples TRBV2 to TRBJ2-7, with D tentatively TRBD1 (5 bases). The CDR3 sequence is 15 residues long. The V and J ends lost 3 bases and 0 bases respectively, with 12 bases between them. Germline V gene lookup returns CDR1 SNHLY and CDR2 FYNNEI. CDR3 sequence: CASSDSRVFSYEQYF. DNA for the CDR3: TGTGCCAGCAGTGATAGCAGGGTATTCTCCTACGAGCAGTACTTC.

This clonotype came up many times. V and J are TRBV11-2 and TRBJ2-7; D gene uncertain. Trimming removed 3 bases at V and 0 bases at J, with 0 bases between. The germline gives CDR1 SGHAT, CDR2 FQNNGV. The CDR3 totals 11 residues. The CDR3 is CASSFSYEQYF. In DNA, the CDR3 is TGTGCCAGCAGCTTCTCCTACGAGCAGTACTTC.

The chain couples TRBV29-1 to TRBJ1-2, with D unclear. The CDR3 has 15 residues. Germline V gene data show CDR1 as SQVTM and CDR2 as ANQGSEA. The ends were cut back, 6 bases at V and 7 bases at J, with 24 bases in the middle. The CDR3: CSVDSHIGKTGGYTF. CDR3 DNA sequence: TGCAGCGTCGACTCCCATATCGGAAAAACTGGTGGCTACACCTTC.

The genes are TRBV29-1 and TRBJ2-3; D may be TRBD1 (5 bases). The CDR3 is 11 residues long. Germline V gives CDR1 SQVTM, CDR2 ANQGSEA. V was clipped by 7 bases and J by 3 bases, with 8 bases between them. This CDR3 is CSAQETDTQYF. In nucleotides, the CDR3 is TGCAGCGCACAGGAGACAGATACGCAGTATTTT.

The rearrangement joins TRBV7-8 to TRBJ2-5; TRBD2 matches 10 bases. Germline lookup yields CDR1 SGHVS and CDR2 FQNEAQ. There are 16 residues in the CDR3. With V trimmed by 1 base and J by 5 bases, 7 bases remained unmatched. CDR3: CASSLGRSGGLETQYF. In nucleotides, the CDR3 is TGTGCCAGCAGCTTAGGGCGTAGCGGGGGGTTGGAGACCCAGTACTTC. Full variable domain (rest looked up from reference TRBV7-8 and TRBJ2-5): GAGVSQSPRYKVAKRGQDVALRCDPISGHVSLFWYQQALGQGPEFLTYFQNEAQLDKSGLPSDRFFAERPEGSVSTLKIQRTQQEDSAVYLCASSLGRSGGLETQYFGPGTRLLVL.

This clonotype was picked up a small number of times. This chain connects TRBV2 to TRBJ1-2; TRBD1 aligns across 7 bases. V lost 10 bases and J lost 6; bases outside the gene matches: 11. The germline V gene has CDR1 SNHLY and CDR2 FYNNEI. The CDR3 runs to 13 residues. In DNA form, the CDR3 reads TGTGCCACCTGGACAGGCCCGTTCAATGGCTACACCTTC. Translating it yields CATWTGPFNGYTF. Full variable domain (rest looked up from reference TRBV2 and TRBJ1-2): EPEVTQTPSHQVTQMGQEVILRCVPISNHLYFYWYRQILGQKVEFLVSFYNNEISEKSEIFDDQFSVERPDGSNFTLKIRSTKLEDSAMYFCATWTGPFNGYTFGSGTRLTVV.